This T cell receptor (beta chain) came from a study of blood T cells in healthy people across ages. A sample-barcoded 5' primer and a J-beta primer mix were used in a second PCR of about 7 to 11 cycles. MiXCR was run by TCRdb on the 5' RACE reads, yielding one entry per CDR3 protein. The sample yields some 690,000 distinct CDR3 sequences, about a fifth seen once. The clonotype comes from a man between 65 and 85 years old in good health. The sequenced sample consisted of blood.

This CDR3 reads CASSQGFGLANEKLFF. The CDR3 bases are TGTGCCAGCAGCCAAGGCTTTGGGCTTGCTAATGAAAAACTGTTTTTT. V and J are TRBV3-1 and TRBJ1-4; no reliable D call. Trimming shortened V by 1 base and J by 3 bases, and 12 bases separated the two germline ends. This CDR3 contains 16 residues. Germline V gives CDR1 LGHDT, CDR2 YNNKEL (reference sequence).